These 10 T cell receptor beta chains were sequenced from one sample in a study of shared clonotypes between healthy human individuals. Data came from immunoSEQ multiplex PCR; TCRdb stores just in-frame clones and leaves some out. In the table there are 2 million to 2.5 million clones, roughly 94% of which are singletons. The specimen sequenced was naive CD4+ T cells sorted from blood. Described subset: CD45RA+ positively selected. Source of these receptors: a man aged 18 to 35 in good health.

V gene TRBV4-1 combines with J gene TRBJ1-5, with no clear D. Germline V lookup: CDR1 MGHRA, CDR2 YSYEKL. The CDR3 is 16 residues long. The germline V and J ends were trimmed by 5 bases and 1 base, with 15 bases remaining between them. CDR3 sequence: CASSLASVGSNQPQHF. In DNA form, the CDR3 reads TGCGCCAGCAGCTTGGCCAGCGTGGGGAGCAATCAGCCCCAGCATTTT.

The chain joins TRBV6-1 to TRBJ1-2; 7 bases map to TRBD1. The CDR3 is 13 residues long. With 10 bases clipped from V and 2 bases from J, the junction kept 7 bases outside the gene matches. From germline, CDR1 is MNHNS and CDR2 SASEGT. The CDR3, as DNA: TGTGCCATCCAACAGGGGCGAAACTATGGCTACACCTTC. Translating it yields CAIQQGRNYGYTF.

J is TRBJ2-7 and V is TRBV5-1; 11 bases are a match to TRBD1. The CDR3 sequence is 15 residues long. The V and J ends lost 4 bases and 5 bases, in that order; junction bases with no gene match: 8. Germline CDR1 and CDR2: SGHRS and YFSETQ. CDR3 nucleotide sequence: TGCGCCAGCAGCACAACCGGGACAGGGGGTGACGAGCAGTACTTC. As protein: CASSTTGTGGDEQYF.

V and J are TRBV27 and TRBJ2-7; TRBD1 might be the D (6 bases). In germline, CDR1 is MNHEY, CDR2 SMNVEV (reference sequence). V gave up 7 bases and J gave up 2 bases, with 21 bases separating them. The CDR3 has 16 residues. CDR3 in amino acids: CASITELQGHPYEQYF. For the CDR3, the DNA is TGTGCCAGCATTACTGAACTACAGGGTCACCCCTACGAGCAGTACTTC.

The rearrangement uses TRBV10-3 and TRBJ2-2; D is unclear. The CDR3 extends over 14 amino acids. The V gene's germline CDR1 is ENHRY and CDR2 SYGVKD. The V gene lost 3 bases and the J gene lost 0 bases, with 5 bases spanning the gap. CDR3 sequence (DNA): TGTGCCATCAGTGATCTAACGAACACCGGGGAGCTGTTTTTT. Translated: CAISDLTNTGELFF.

The chain is built from TRBV6-1 and TRBJ2-7; 7 bases agree with TRBD1. The CDR3 is made up of 12 amino acids. Germline V gene sequence: CDR1 MNHNS, CDR2 SASEGT. J lost 0 bases, V lost 11 bases, and 4 bases had no gene match. CDR3 coding DNA: TGTGCCGTCCGGGACAGCTCCTACGAGCAGTACTTC. Translated: CAVRDSSYEQYF.

This chain connects TRBV5-4 to TRBJ1-2, with 7 bases fitting TRBD1. The CDR3 has 13 residues. Germline CDR1 and CDR2: SGHNT and YYREEE (reference sequence). V lost 4 bases, J lost 6 bases, and 6 bases stayed unmatched. CDR3 region: CASSPDRVDGYTF. DNA for the CDR3: TGTGCCAGCAGCCCCGACAGGGTCGATGGCTACACCTTC.

V gene TRBV11-2 combines with J gene TRBJ1-5; D is unclear. CDR1 is SGHAT and CDR2 is FQNNGV in the germline V gene. This CDR3 contains 13 residues. Trimming removed 1 base at V and 6 bases at J, with 7 bases between. As DNA, the CDR3 is TGTGCCAGCAGCTTAGGAGGGTTTCAGCCCCAGCATTTT. Translated: CASSLGGFQPQHF.

In DNA, the CDR3 is TGTGCCAGCAGCCGAGGACAGCCTTACTCTGGAAACACCATATATTTT. It specifies CASSRGQPYSGNTIYF. The V and J genes are TRBV5-6 and TRBJ1-3, with D possibly matching TRBD1 (6 bases). Per germline, CDR1 SGHDT and CDR2 YYEEEE. CDR3 length: 16 residues. The V and J ends lost 4 bases and 0 bases respectively, with 14 bases between them.

V is TRBV19 and J is TRBJ1-2, with D unresolved. The CDR3 has 13 amino acids. Germline CDR1 LNHDA, CDR2 SQIVND (reference sequence). Trimming cost V 3 bases and J 1 base, with 6 bases left between them. The CDR3 DNA reads as TGTGCCAGTAGTATCGGACTTAACTATGGCTACACCTTC. Encoded protein: CASSIGLNYGYTF.